This TCR beta chain came from a study of T-cell memory formation after mild COVID-19. cDNA libraries for TCR alpha and TCR beta, carrying sample barcodes and UMIs, came from 5'RACE with constant-segment primers. A single record per CDR3 protein comes from TCRdb applying MiXCR to the 5' RACE reads. Of about 140,000 distinct CDR3 sequences in the sample, about 6.1% were seen once. This CDR3 region has 14 residues. Losses at the gene ends were 4 bases for V and 1 base for J; bases not matched to a gene: 3. CDR1 is MNHEY and CDR2 is SMNVEV in the germline V gene (reference sequence). The table lists this clonotype with many counts.

This rearrangement joins TRBV27 to TRBJ2-7, with TRBD2 matching over 8 bases. The receptor was derived from an adult woman who had mild COVID-19 (a few samples of this study predate the infection). Cell type and time point are not known. Sequencing was done on a sample of PBMCs or a T cell subset sorted from them (not recorded which). The CDR3 bases are TGTGCCAGCAGTTCCATAGCGGGATCCTACGAGCAGTACTTC. As protein: CASSSIAGSYEQYF.